This TCR beta chain was sequenced in a study of read filtering for tumor transcriptome and immune sequencing. Notes on this clonotype: A much larger clonotype is one base distant, so this may be a read error.

Germline loops: CDR1 SQVTM, CDR2 ANQGSEA. Trimming removed 1 base at V and 4 bases at J, with 13 bases between. The CDR3 totals 14 residues. From approximately 430 ng of RNA, a library with molecular barcoded alpha/delta and beta/gamma adaptors was made. TCRdb reanalysed the reads using MiXCR and keeps one entry per CDR3 protein. The sample records about 50,000 distinct CDR3 sequences, approximately 18% being singletons. The sample taken for sequencing was a population of CD138-negative cells sorted from bone marrow. The clonotype was recovered from a donor aged 40 or over with multiple myeloma. V usage is TRBV29-1 and J usage is TRBJ1-1; the D is unclear. The CDR3 DNA follows: TGCAGCGTTGAAGGGACCGCCCTGAGCACTGAAGCTTTCTTT. This encodes CSVEGTALSTEAFF.